The 9 T cell receptor beta chains below all came from one sample that was sequenced in a study of T cells in Graves' hyperthyroidism and ophthalmopathy. Amplified TCR beta CDR3 regions derived from RNA transcripts. The study used the HTBI primer set for a first-round RT-PCR of the TCR CDR3. TCRdb used MiXCR to reprocess the multiplex PCR reads, holding one entry per CDR3 protein. The sample lists more than 20,000 distinct CDR3 sequences; around 50% were seen once. Sequencing used blood. These receptors originate from a woman between 40 and 55 years old with Graves' hyperthyroidism that later progressed to Graves' ophthalmopathy.

The gene calls are TRBV20-1 and TRBJ2-3; TRBD2 matches 11 bases. The germline gives CDR1 DFQATT, CDR2 SNEGSKA (reference sequence). Trimming removed 6 bases from V and 3 bases from J; junction bases left unmatched: 5. This CDR3 contains 14 residues. The CDR3 protein is CSAVTSGRTDTQYF. The CDR3 region has the DNA TGCAGTGCGGTAACTAGCGGGAGAACAGATACGCAGTATTTT.

This chain uses TRBV20-1 with TRBJ1-1, with D uncertain. Germline-derived CDR1 and CDR2 are DFQATT and SNEGSKA (reference sequence). The germline V and J ends were trimmed by 5 bases and 3 bases, with 10 bases remaining between them. This CDR3 contains 12 residues. CDR3 residues: CSAPKYDTEAFF. The CDR3 coding sequence is TGCAGTGCTCCCAAATACGACACTGAAGCTTTCTTT.

The rearrangement uses TRBV7-2 and TRBJ1-2; 8 bases are shared with TRBD1. The CDR3 loop spans 14 amino acids. V lost 3 bases, J lost 9 bases, and 9 bases stayed unmatched. Looked up from germline, CDR1 is SGHTA and CDR2 is FQGNSA. CDR3 protein: CASSFNGAGGRYTF. In DNA form, the CDR3 reads TGTGCCAGCAGCTTTAATGGCGCAGGGGGCCGCTACACCTTC.

This clonotype was seen a few times. CDR3: CASSTPRSSGSSGELFF. CDR3 DNA sequence: TGTGCCAGCAGCACCCCTAGGAGTAGCGGGAGTTCTGGGGAGCTGTTTTTT. The genes are TRBV9 and TRBJ2-2, with 9 bases fitting TRBD2. The germline CDR1 and CDR2 sequences are SGDLS and YYNGEE. The CDR3 consists of 17 residues. J gave up 8 bases and V 4 bases, and 15 bases lay outside the gene matches.

The chain couples TRBV25-1 to TRBJ1-1; D unclear. Germline CDR1 is MGHDK and CDR2 is SYGVNS. The length of the CDR3 is 14 residues. V dropped 1 base and J dropped 2 bases, with 8 bases sitting between them. The CDR3 coding sequence is TGTGCCAGCAGTGAATTACAGCCAAACACTGAAGCTTTCTTT. The encoded protein is CASSELQPNTEAFF.

By sample fraction, this clonotype is medium-sized (0.01 to 0.1%). One end of the junction varies from germline; a read error may be responsible. The rearrangement joins TRBV19 to TRBJ1-5; 9 nucleotides match TRBD1. This CDR3 is 14 amino acids long. Per germline, CDR1 LNHDA and CDR2 SQIVND (reference sequence). Written as DNA, the CDR3 is TGTGCCAGTAGATTGGACAGGGGCAAACAGCCCCAGCATTTT. Protein product: CASRLDRGKQPQHF.

The chain couples TRBV15 to TRBJ1-5; D possibly corresponds to TRBD1 (5 bases). From germline, CDR1 is LNHNV and CDR2 YYDKDF (reference sequence). Deletions cut 5 bases from V and 1 base from J, with 12 bases between. The CDR3 spans 15 residues. The DNA of the CDR3 is TGTGCCACCAGCGGGGGACGTGTGAGCAATCAGCCCCAGCATTTT. This encodes CATSGGRVSNQPQHF. The variable domain in full, with the rest retrieved from reference TRBV15 and TRBJ1-5, is DAMVIQNPRYQVTQFGKPVTLSCSQTLNHNVMYWYQQKSSQAPKLLFHYYDKDFNNEADTPDNFQSRRPNTSFCFLDIRSPGLGDTAMYLCATSGGRVSNQPQHFGDGTRLSIL.

In its sample, this clonotype was seen many times. The chain carries TRBV28 and TRBJ2-3, with 7 bases identical to TRBD2. CDR1 is MDHEN and CDR2 is SYDVKM in the germline V gene. Trimming removed 6 bases from V and 4 bases from J; junction bases left unmatched: 16. The CDR3 sequence is 17 residues long. The CDR3 region has the DNA TGTGCCAGCAGAGGACTAGGCTCTCTAGTCAGCGCAGATACGCAGTATTTT. Its protein is CASRGLGSLVSADTQYF.

This clonotype was detected only once. The V gene is TRBV7-9, the J gene TRBJ1-5; 9 bases agree with TRBD1. CDR1 is SEHNR, CDR2 FQNEAQ, per germline (reference sequence). The CDR3 has 16 amino acids. With V trimmed by 3 bases and J by 2 bases, 5 bases remained unmatched. The CDR3 bases are TGTGCCAGCAGCTTGGAGACAGGGGGTCGCAATCAGCCCCAGCATTTT. Residues: CASSLETGGRNQPQHF.